This TCR beta chain appears in the sequencing data of a study of beta chain features in type 1 diabetes (dated by TCRdb to the late 2010s). For the wider study: No differences in mean age, gender distribution, total cell number or subset yield were found between patients and healthy donors. Regulatory and stem cell-like memory subsets were obtained from only 8 patients and roughly 8 healthy donors, while naive and central memory subsets were obtained from all 28 donors. A total of about 110,000,000 sorted cells were examined across all samples, and a strong correlation was observed between cell number per subset and RNA yield. The study compared TCRB repertoires of sorted circulating CD4+ T cell subsets between recently diagnosed type 1 diabetes patients and matched healthy donors.

Here is what the overall study found, with its caveats: In all four CD4+ subsets, TCRB CDR3 length was moderately but significantly shorter in type 1 diabetes patients. Sequencing cDNA rather than genomic DNA could over-represent highly expressing activated cells, although activation and CD3 levels did not differ between groups. Patients with type 1 diabetes made fewer insertions and deleted more nucleotides at VDJ recombination sites, implying thymic rearrangement abnormalities. Because the HLA sub-analyses included only small numbers of individuals, any influence of HLA type on TCRB rearrangement was left unresolved. Shorter templates might be favored by PCR, yet because patient and control samples were amplified and corrected together, any such skew would affect both groups equally. Naive, central memory and regulatory TCRB repertoires appeared more similar among patients than among healthy donors.

The entire isolated RNA was reverse transcribed using the High Capacity cDNA Reverse Transcription Kit, and thus expressed TCRB transcripts were sequenced. Naive, central memory and regulatory T cell samples underwent deep immunoSEQ sequencing, averaging around 4 million total reads per sample. Sorted cells were lysed in RLT buffer, and RNA was extracted using DNase-treated RNeasy Micro or Mini kits according to cell number. To prevent cross-contamination, every cell subset was processed on its own, while patient and healthy donor samples were processed together. TCRB sequences were amplified from cDNA with the immunoSEQ multiplex PCR, producing 87-bp fragments spanning the CDR3 region. The amplicons were sequenced using the Illumina HiSeq platform. Under the source paper's analysis protocol: Synthetic template baselines were used to correct PCR bias computationally, reads within Hamming distance 2 were collapsed, and singletons that could not be merged were discarded. By aligning reads against IMGT, V, D and J genes, CDR3 length, and insertions or deletions at six rearrangement sites were assigned. Within each subset, clonotype counts were normalized to sorted cell number, after which true diversity and Gini coefficients were computed with the tcR R package. The overlap coefficient, calculated on TCRB nucleotide sequences, was used to quantify repertoire sharing. Out-of-frame TCRB sequences from naive cells were analyzed to stand in for the pre-selection repertoire. TCRdb limited this immuneACCESS table to in-frame rearrangements with V and J called. A share of clones is missing; checked studies link under half to unresolved V genes, and the rest is unexplained. The V and J calls and the clone size are those of that table, but D and trimming were determined from the DNA. In all, the sample holds about 620,000 clones, and 15% to 19% of those were seen once. Clones ranked in the top ten supply around 0.1% of the sample.

Compared with germline, V lacks 5 bases and J lacks 3 bases; bases without a gene match: 6. Spanning cysteine to phenylalanine, the CDR3 consists of 14 amino acids. The CDR3 DNA has 42 bases and is translated from base 1. As encoded in the germline V gene, CDR1 is SNHLY while CDR2 is FYNNEI. A remark on this clone: Its cognate antigen has yet to be identified. Per-base qualities were not stored, and no clone one base away is much larger.

Each donor gave one peripheral blood draw, around 100 mL on average, collected into heparinised tubes. A BD FACSAria II and a panel including CD45RO, CCR7, CD25, CD127, CD95 and CD27 were used to sort naive, central memory, regulatory and stem cell-like memory CD4+ T cells. A purity above 95% was achieved for all sorted populations. PBMCs were separated immediately by Lymphoprep density gradient centrifugation and were stained directly, without being cultured. To minimize batch effects, samples were stained and sorted in pairs, one healthy donor with one patient per experiment. The sample was naive CD4+ T cells from blood. The label giving this sample's cell subset or site can be read as: true naive CD4+ T cells. The clonotype originates from a young man in good health. The chain is assembled from TRBV2 and TRBJ1-2; TRBD1 fits 7 bases in the junction. The DNA sequence reads TGTGCCAGCAGTCTTTCCGGGACAGACTATGGCTACACCTTC. This codes for CASSLSGTDYGYTF. The reference TRBV2 and TRBJ1-2 proteins fill in what lies around the CDR3, so the full variable domain reads EPEVTQTPSHQVTQMGQEVILRCVPISNHLYFYWYRQILGQKVEFLVSFYNNEISEKSEIFDDQFSVERPDGSNFTLKIRSTKLEDSAMYFCASSLSGTDYGYTFGSGTRLTVV.